This T cell receptor beta chain was captured in a study of OX40 agonist ivuxolimab in advanced cancers. Background for the entire study: Ivuxolimab was a fully human IgG2 agonistic monoclonal antibody targeting the costimulatory receptor OX40 (CD134). Patients were allowed to have had prior anti-PD-1, anti-PD-L1 or anti-CTLA-4 therapy, and around two fifths of the dose-escalation patients had been treated with checkpoint inhibitors. Of the approximately 50 patients in dose escalation, some 20 had hepatocellular carcinoma, about 15 had melanoma, 9 had renal cell carcinoma and 9 had head and neck cancer. Three dose-escalation patients achieved partial responses, one with hepatocellular carcinoma and two with cutaneous melanoma. Intravenous ivuxolimab was administered to patients every 2 weeks at six dose levels: 0.01, 0.1, 0.3, 1.5, 3 and 10 mg/kg. A male proportion of around 81% and a mean age of 60 years, ranging from 23 to 79, were recorded for the dose-escalation cohort. The paper reports the monotherapy dose-escalation portion (N = 52 patients) of the phase I ivuxolimab trial. Peripheral TCRbeta sequencing was intended to test whether TCR sequence diversity was altered and clonal T-cell expansion was caused by ivuxolimab.

The CDR3 covers 20 residues, taking in both the cysteine and the phenylalanine. Just the 60-base CDR3 DNA is kept, in frame starting at base 1. The V end gives up 4 bases and the J end 0 bases, leaving 12 bases in the junction not matched to a gene. In the germline V gene (reference sequence), CDR1 corresponds to LNHDA and CDR2 to SQIVND. The trial excluded patients who had a history of autoimmune disease or who were on systemic immunosuppression. Peripheral blood for TCR sequencing was collected from all dose cohorts at baseline, on cycle 4 day 1, and on cycle 7 day 1. Samples were obtained from an open-label, multicenter, first-in-human phase I dose-escalation trial of ivuxolimab. Adults with locally advanced or metastatic head and neck squamous cell, hepatocellular, melanoma or renal cell carcinoma were enrolled in the trial. Before TCR sequencing, CD4+ and CD8+ T cells were separately sorted from peripheral blood.

For sequencing of the TCRbeta CDR3 region, genomic DNA was extracted from the sorted cells. The immunoSEQ Assay was used to sequence the TCRbeta CDR3 regions. TCRdb provides this immuneACCESS table in a form limited to in-frame rearrangements. Some clones are lacking; in checked studies, under half of them reflect an unresolved V gene, and why the rest are absent is not known. Recorded for this sample are about 60,000 clones; 80% to 85% of them occurred a single time. The top ten clonotypes cover 25% to 35% of the sample. As for this clone: Which antigen it targets is not known. Per-base qualities were not stored, and no clone one base away is much larger.

Overall study results and their limits: At doses from 0.1 to 3.0 mg/kg, clonal expansion was seen in both CD4+ and CD8+ blood T cells between baseline and week 6. After ivuxolimab, expanded clones were on average more numerous among CD8+ T cells than among CD4+ T cells. Partial responders in the 0.1-3.0 mg/kg groups had among the lowest normalized peripheral clonal expansion, especially among CD8+ T cells. Which antigens the clonally expanded peripheral T cells were specific for was not determined. Low levels of normalized T-cell clonal expansion were also seen in some patients who did not respond.

The sequence derives from an adult with an advanced solid tumor such as melanoma, head and neck, liver or kidney cancer. The receptor chain draws on TRBV19 and TRBJ2-6; 10 bases in between match TRBD1. The input for sequencing was CD4+ or CD8+ T cells sorted from blood, taken in a trial of the OX40 agonist ivuxolimab. The CDR3 amino acid sequence is: CASSTPWTGGPYSGANVLTF. In nucleotide form, the sequence is TGTGCCAGTAGTACCCCCTGGACAGGGGGACCATACTCTGGGGCCAACGTCCTGACTTTC.